These T cell receptor beta chains were read from a single sample in a study of T cells in Graves' hyperthyroidism and ophthalmopathy. TCRdb re-called the multiplex PCR reads through MiXCR, storing one row per CDR3 protein. The sample holds 600,000 or so distinct CDR3 sequences; 15% to 20% are singletons and the top ten take 3.8%. The sequencing sample was made of blood. These TCRs come from a woman aged 25-40 years with Graves' hyperthyroidism. The CDR3 runs from the conserved cysteine through the conserved F or W. Fields, in order: J gene, D gene, V gene, clone size, CDR3 DNA, CDR3 protein. A D gene is named only where the DNA matches it firmly. Not every row has a clone size; where given, it reads once, few, many or a size class.

j_gene: TRBJ2-1; d_gene: TRBD2; v_gene: TRBV5-1; abundance: .; CDR3nt: TGCGCCAGCAGCTTGCTCCGCCTTAGCGGGTTCTCCTACAATGAGCAGTTCTTC; CDR3aa: CASSLLRLSGFSYNEQFF
j_gene: TRBJ2-5; d_gene: .; v_gene: TRBV7-2; abundance: .; CDR3nt: TGTGCCAGCAGCTCGAATGGATTTATAGAGACCCAGTACTTC; CDR3aa: CASSSNGFIETQYF
j_gene: TRBJ1-1; d_gene: TRBD1; v_gene: TRBV28; abundance: many; CDR3nt: TGTGCCAGCAGTGTGACAGGGGGCCTTGAAGCTTTCTTT; CDR3aa: CASSVTGGLEAFF
j_gene: TRBJ2-7; d_gene: .; v_gene: TRBV6-2/TRBV6-3; abundance: few; CDR3nt: TGTGCCAGCAAGCCAGGCCTAAACTCAATCTACGAGCAGTACTTC; CDR3aa: CASKPGLNSIYEQYF
j_gene: TRBJ2-7; d_gene: .; v_gene: TRBV7-2; abundance: many; CDR3nt: TGTGCCAGCAGCTTAGAACGTTCGGGGGAGCAGTACTTC; CDR3aa: CASSLERSGEQYF
j_gene: TRBJ1-1; d_gene: .; v_gene: TRBV7-9; abundance: .; CDR3nt: TGTGCCAGCGGGTACCCCTTGAACACTGAAGCTTTCTTT; CDR3aa: CASGYPLNTEAFF
j_gene: TRBJ1-2; d_gene: .; v_gene: TRBV5-1; abundance: many; CDR3nt: TGCGCCAGCAGCTTGGACAGAACGGGGGGCTACACCTTC; CDR3aa: CASSLDRTGGYTF
j_gene: TRBJ2-1; d_gene: .; v_gene: TRBV28; abundance: many; CDR3nt: TGTGCCAGCAGTTTGGGCAGAGGGAATGAGCAGTTCTTC; CDR3aa: CASSLGRGNEQFF
j_gene: TRBJ2-2; d_gene: .; v_gene: TRBV5-5; abundance: .; CDR3nt: TGTGCCAGCAGCCGAGGGGGACTCTTGAACACCGGGGAGCTGTTTTTT; CDR3aa: CASSRGGLLNTGELFF
j_gene: TRBJ1-1; d_gene: TRBD1; v_gene: TRBV20-1; abundance: .; CDR3nt: TGCAGTGCCATACCGGGACAGATAACTCAAGCTTTCTTT; CDR3aa: CSAIPGQITQAFF
j_gene: TRBJ2-3; d_gene: TRBD2; v_gene: TRBV14; abundance: .; CDR3nt: TGTGCCAGCAGCCAAGAAGCGGGAGGGCCGGAAGACACAGATACGCAGTATTTT; CDR3aa: CASSQEAGGPEDTDTQYF
j_gene: TRBJ2-3; d_gene: TRBD2; v_gene: TRBV12-3/TRBV12-4; abundance: many; CDR3nt: TGTGCCAGCAGTCCACCAGCGGGAGGGAGCACAGATACGCAGTATTTT; CDR3aa: CASSPPAGGSTDTQYF
j_gene: TRBJ1-5; d_gene: .; v_gene: TRBV19; abundance: .; CDR3nt: TGTGCCAGCATGGGAGCGGGGGGGGGCGGCAATCAGCCCCAGCATTTT; CDR3aa: CASMGAGGGGNQPQHF
j_gene: TRBJ1-2; d_gene: .; v_gene: TRBV28; abundance: few; CDR3nt: TGTGCCAGCAGACCACAGAGCATAAACTATGGCTACACCTTC; CDR3aa: CASRPQSINYGYTF